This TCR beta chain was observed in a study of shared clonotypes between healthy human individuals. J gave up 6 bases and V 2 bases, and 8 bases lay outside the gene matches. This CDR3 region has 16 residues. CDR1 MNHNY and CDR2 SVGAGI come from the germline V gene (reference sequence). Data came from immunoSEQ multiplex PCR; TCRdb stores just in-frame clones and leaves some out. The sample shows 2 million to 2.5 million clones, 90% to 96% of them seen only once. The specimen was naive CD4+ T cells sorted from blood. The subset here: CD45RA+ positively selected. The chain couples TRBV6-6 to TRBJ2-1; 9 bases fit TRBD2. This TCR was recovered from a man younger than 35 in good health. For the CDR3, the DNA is TGTGCCAGCAGTTACCCACGTAGCGGGAGAAGCAATGAGCAGTTCTTC. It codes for CASSYPRSGRSNEQFF.